Listed below are T cell receptor beta chains from one sample, sequenced in a study of blood T cell repertoires in COVID-19. Clones were sequenced by immunoSEQ multiplex PCR, and TCRdb holds only the in-frame ones, with some missing. The data show about 160,000 clones, 82% seen once. The specimen sequenced was PBMCs or T cells enriched from blood (not recorded which). The receptors were gathered from a man aged 55 to 69 who had recovered from COVID-19. The CDR3 runs from the conserved cysteine through the conserved F or W. The D gene is left open where the match is weak. A row's size may be missing; if present it is once, few, many or a size class.

v_gene	len	abundance	d_gene	j_gene	CDR3nt	CDR3aa
TRBV10-3	14	-	-	TRBJ1-1	TGTGCCATCAGTGTGGGAAGGGAGACCACTGAAGCTTTCTTT	CAISVGRETTEAFF
TRBV7-2	14	-	-	TRBJ2-5	TGTGCCAGCAGCTATGGACAGACAAAAGAGACCCAGTACTTC	CASSYGQTKETQYF
TRBV9	16	-	TRBD2	TRBJ2-1	TGTGCCAGCAGCGTATCCCAGCGGGAGGGTTACAATGAGCAGTTCTTC	CASSVSQREGYNEQFF
TRBV25-1	14	-	-	TRBJ2-3	TGTGCCAGCAGTGACCAGACTTTACCGTATACGCAGTATTTT	CASSDQTLPYTQYF
TRBV29-1	14	-	TRBD2	TRBJ2-3	TGCAGCGTGCGGACTAGCGGGAGTAAAAGTACGCAGTATTTT	CSVRTSGSKSTQYF
TRBV7-2	15	-	-	TRBJ1-6	TGTGCCAGCAGCTTTGGTCAGGGGTATAATTCACCCCTCCACTTT	CASSFGQGYNSPLHF
TRBV28	15	-	TRBD1	TRBJ1-2	TGTGCCAGCGGAGATAGAGGACAGGGACCCTATGGCTACACCTTC	CASGDRGQGPYGYTF
TRBV30	14	once	TRBD1	TRBJ1-2	TGTGCCTGGAGTGCCGGACAGGGGAACTATGGCTACACCTTC	CAWSAGQGNYGYTF
TRBV30	21	-	TRBD2	TRBJ2-3	TGTGCCTGGAACTCGGAGGGGTCCCCCGGGACTAGCGGGGTGAGCACAGATACGCAGTATTTT	CAWNSEGSPGTSGVSTDTQYF
TRBV5-4	15	-	TRBD2	TRBJ2-1	TGTGCCAGCAGCCGGCCTAGCGGGGGGTACAATGAGCAGTTCTTC	CASSRPSGGYNEQFF
TRBV7-9	14	-	-	TRBJ2-3	TGTGCCAGCAGCTTTCTTAGTCTGGCAGATACGCAGTATTTT	CASSFLSLADTQYF
TRBV19	16	-	TRBD1	TRBJ2-7	TGTGCCAGTAGTTCAAATCCCGGGACAGGGCATGGCGAGCAGTACTTC	CASSSNPGTGHGEQYF
TRBV5-1	16	-	TRBD1	TRBJ2-2	TGCGCCAGCAGCGTTACCGGGACAGCCAACACCGGGGAGCTGTTTTTT	CASSVTGTANTGELFF
TRBV28	13	-	TRBD1	TRBJ2-7	TGTGCCAGCATGTCGGGGACAGTCTACGAGCAGTACTTC	CASMSGTVYEQYF
TRBV27	15	-	TRBD1	TRBJ1-2	TGTGCCAGCAGGGCGACAGGGGCAATGAAGAGAGGCTACACCTTC	CASRATGAMKRGYTF
TRBV19	13	few	-	TRBJ2-7	TGTGCCAGTAGTTCTCTTCGGTACGACGAGCAGTACTTC	CASSSLRYDEQYF
TRBV11-2	13	-	TRBD1	TRBJ2-7	TGTGCCAGCAGCTTACCGGGCCCCGGGACAGTAGACTTC	CASSLPGPGTVDF
TRBV6-1	18	few	TRBD1	TRBJ1-5	TGTGCCAGCAGTGCAGCAGTGAAGGGGACAGGGATGCTATCGCCCCAGCATTTT	CASSAAVKGTGMLSPQHF
TRBV7-9	15	-	-	TRBJ2-3	TGTGCCAGCAGCCGGGAACTAGCAGTAGGAGATACGCAGTATTTT	CASSRELAVGDTQYF
TRBV11-3	18	-	-	TRBJ1-1	TGTGCCAGCAGCTTAGGGGGGCAGTCTTCCCTCATGAACACTGAAGCTTTCTTT	CASSLGGQSSLMNTEAFF
TRBV7-3	16	-	TRBD1	TRBJ1-6	TGTGCCAGCAGCTTGACAGGGGATCACGGGAATTCACCCCTCCACTTT	CASSLTGDHGNSPLHF
TRBV24-1	14	-	TRBD2	TRBJ2-1	TGTGCCACCAGTGATCATAGCGGGAGAGGGGAGCAGTTCTTC	CATSDHSGRGEQFF
TRBV12-5	16	-	-	TRBJ2-7	TGTGCTAGTGGTTTGGGGGGACCGGGACACAGGAACGAGCAGTACTTC	CASGLGGPGHRNEQYF
TRBV11-2	13	once	-	TRBJ1-2	TGTGCCAGCAGCCCCGTGGGCGGGGGCGGCTACACCTTC	CASSPVGGGGYTF
TRBV12-5	13	few	-	TRBJ1-1	TGTGCTAGTGCCCCCCTTACGGGGACTGAAGCTTTCTTT	CASAPLTGTEAFF
TRBV6-5	14	-	-	TRBJ1-2	TGTGCCAGCAGTCCGACAGGAGCTAACTATGGCTACACCTTC	CASSPTGANYGYTF
TRBV6-6	14	few	TRBD2	TRBJ2-2	TGTGCCAGTCGCGGGGGTTTGAACACCGGGGAGCTGTTTTTT	CASRGGLNTGELFF
TRBV2	15	-	TRBD1	TRBJ1-5	TGTGCCAGCAGTGAATGGGGGACAGGGAATCAGCCCCAGCATTTT	CASSEWGTGNQPQHF
TRBV28	15	-	TRBD2	TRBJ2-3	TGTGCCAGCAGGGGGACTACCTCTAGCACAGATACGCAGTATTTT	CASRGTTSSTDTQYF
TRBV9	17	-	-	TRBJ2-6	TGTGCCAGCAGCCCACGCGGGTTCGATTCTGGGGCCAACGTCCTGACTTTC	CASSPRGFDSGANVLTF
TRBV7-9	14	-	TRBD1	TRBJ1-6	TGTGCCAGCAGCTTCCTCGGGACAGATCCCACCCTCCACTTT	CASSFLGTDPTLHF
TRBV14	14	-	-	TRBJ2-7	TGTGCCAGCAGCCCCAGGGGCCGCCTCGGGGAGCAGTACTTC	CASSPRGRLGEQYF
TRBV28	15	-	TRBD1	TRBJ1-4	TGTGCCAGCAGATCCCCGGGACAGTATAATGAAAAACTGTTTTTT	CASRSPGQYNEKLFF
TRBV2	13	-	-	TRBJ1-5	TGTGCCAGCAGTTTGAGGCCTAATCAGCCCCAGCATTTT	CASSLRPNQPQHF
TRBV19	17	once	-	TRBJ2-6	TGTGCCAGTGGTAATGAGGGGGTCCGATCTGGGGCCAACGTCCTGACTTTC	CASGNEGVRSGANVLTF
TRBV30	11	few	TRBD2	TRBJ2-7	TGTGCCTGGACTAGCGGGGGCGAGCAGTACTTC	CAWTSGGEQYF